The following is a T cell receptor beta chain sequence with its context. Germline V CDR1 and CDR2: LGHDT, YNNKEL (reference sequence). V was pared by 4 bases and J by 1 base, with 13 bases between. CDR3 length: 15 residues. In the original processing: Estimates of nucleated cell counts were drawn from the amplification of reference gene primers. Sequenced by immunoSEQ multiplex PCR; TCRdb stores in-frame clones only, minus some. V and J calls and clone size follow that table, whereas D and trimming were derived from the DNA. The data contain more than 85,000 clones, approximately 87% of them seen just once; the ten biggest clones take up approximately 7%. The sample comes from a study of blood T cell repertoires in COVID-19. Looking at the study overall: Researchers got acute and convalescent COVID-19 samples from the United States, Italy and Spain. Sample material is recorded as cDNA or gDNA derived from T cells, B-cell-depleted T cells, or PBMCs.

This TCR was recovered from a woman between 45 and 65 years old with acute or convalescent COVID-19. Sequencing was done on a sample of peripheral blood. The gene calls are TRBV3-1 (or the pseudogene TRBV3-2) and TRBJ1-1; tentative D call: TRBD1 (5 bases). In nucleotides, the CDR3 is TGTGCCAGCAGCCCTTTAGGTGACAGGAACACTGAAGCTTTCTTT. This gives the protein CASSPLGDRNTEAFF.